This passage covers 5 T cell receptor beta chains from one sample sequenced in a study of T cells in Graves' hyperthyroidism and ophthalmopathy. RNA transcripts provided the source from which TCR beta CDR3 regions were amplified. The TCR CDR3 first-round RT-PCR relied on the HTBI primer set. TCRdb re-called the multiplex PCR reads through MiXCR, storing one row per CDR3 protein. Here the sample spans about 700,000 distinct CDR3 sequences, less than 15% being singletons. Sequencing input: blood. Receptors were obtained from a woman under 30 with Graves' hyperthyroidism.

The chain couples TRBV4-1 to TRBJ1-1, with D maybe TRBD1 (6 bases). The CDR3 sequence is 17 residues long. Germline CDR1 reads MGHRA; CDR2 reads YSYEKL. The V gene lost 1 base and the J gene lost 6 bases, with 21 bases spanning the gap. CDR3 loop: CASSQAAYFKGGAEAFF. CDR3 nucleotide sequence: TGCGCCAGCAGCCAAGCGGCCTACTTTAAGGGGGGCGCTGAAGCTTTCTTT.

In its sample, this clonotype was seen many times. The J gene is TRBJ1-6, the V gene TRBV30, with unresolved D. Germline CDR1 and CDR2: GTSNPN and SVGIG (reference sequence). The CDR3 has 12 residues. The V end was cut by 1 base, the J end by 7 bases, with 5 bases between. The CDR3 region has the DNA TGTGCCTGGAGTGCCCTCAATTCACCCCTCCACTTT. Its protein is CAWSALNSPLHF.

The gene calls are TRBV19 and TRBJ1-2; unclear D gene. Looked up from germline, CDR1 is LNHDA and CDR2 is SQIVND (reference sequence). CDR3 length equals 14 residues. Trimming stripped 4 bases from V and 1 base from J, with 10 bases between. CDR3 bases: TGTGCCAGTAGTACTGATTGGGGTAACTATGGCTACACCTTC. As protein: CASSTDWGNYGYTF. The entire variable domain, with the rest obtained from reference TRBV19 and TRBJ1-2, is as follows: DGGITQSPKYLFRKEGQNVTLSCEQNLNHDAMYWYRQDPGQGLRLIYYSQIVNDFQKGDIAEGYSVSREKKESFPLTVTSAQKNPTAFYLCASSTDWGNYGYTFGSGTRLTVV.

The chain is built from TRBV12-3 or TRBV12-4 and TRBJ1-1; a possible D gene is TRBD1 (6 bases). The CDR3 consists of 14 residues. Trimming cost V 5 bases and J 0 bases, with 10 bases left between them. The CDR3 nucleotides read TGTGCCAGCAGTAACGCAGGGGTGAACACTGAAGCTTTCTTT. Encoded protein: CASSNAGVNTEAFF.

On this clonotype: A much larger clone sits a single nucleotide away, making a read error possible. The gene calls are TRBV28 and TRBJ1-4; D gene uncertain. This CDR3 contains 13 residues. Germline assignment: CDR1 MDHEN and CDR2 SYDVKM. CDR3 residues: CASSHSLNERLFF. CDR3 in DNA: TGTGCCAGCAGCCATAGTCTAAATGAAAGACTGTTTTTT.